This is a list of T cell receptor beta chains from one sample in a study of CD8+CD57+ T cells in acquired aplastic anemia. MiXCR, run by TCRdb on the reads, gives a single entry per CDR3 protein. The table includes 200,000 to 250,000 distinct CDR3 sequences, 30% to 40% detected once. Sequencing input: sorted CD4+, CD8+, or CD8+CD57+ T cells (not recorded which) from PBMCs. Source of these receptors: a human donor in good health, serving as a control. CDR3s leave out the opening cysteine and the closing phenylalanine or tryptophan.

v_gene	j_gene	CDR3aa
TRBV19	TRBJ2-7	ASSIVLGEKYEQY
TRBV5-4	TRBJ2-5	ASSWDPGAETQY
TRBV24-1	TRBJ2-3	ATRGTERTDTQY
TRBV10-3	TRBJ1-2	AISGQTGDYGYT
TRBV19	TRBJ1-1	ASSGWGGRRGVAEAF
TRBV10-3	TRBJ2-7	AISAPGQGEQY
TRBV24-1	TRBJ1-2	ATRDSQAYGQQYYGYT
TRBV19	TRBJ2-7	ASSIKASGSHEQY
TRBV5-1	TRBJ2-3	ASSFWDFTDTQY
TRBV24-1	TRBJ2-7	ATADRGHEQY
TRBV15	TRBJ1-6	ATSYWTGDSPLH
TRBV10-3	TRBJ1-2	AIREDRSYGYT
TRBV24-1	TRBJ2-5	ATSDGGQETQY
TRBV12-3/TRBV12-4	TRBJ2-5	ASSLEDLRETQY
TRBV25-1	TRBJ2-1	ARDVAGGINNEQF
TRBV19	TRBJ2-7	ASSIGTSSYEQY